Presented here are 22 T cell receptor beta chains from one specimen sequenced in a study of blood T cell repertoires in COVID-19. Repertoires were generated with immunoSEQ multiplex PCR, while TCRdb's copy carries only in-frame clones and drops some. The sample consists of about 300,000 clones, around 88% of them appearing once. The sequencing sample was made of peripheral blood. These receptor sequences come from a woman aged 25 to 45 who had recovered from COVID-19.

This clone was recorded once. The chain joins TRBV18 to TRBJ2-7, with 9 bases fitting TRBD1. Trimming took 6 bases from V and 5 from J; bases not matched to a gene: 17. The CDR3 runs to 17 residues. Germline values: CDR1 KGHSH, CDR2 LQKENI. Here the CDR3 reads CASSRTAGQGFRHEQYF. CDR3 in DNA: TGTGCCAGCTCCCGTACCGCGGGACAGGGATTTCGCCACGAGCAGTACTTC.

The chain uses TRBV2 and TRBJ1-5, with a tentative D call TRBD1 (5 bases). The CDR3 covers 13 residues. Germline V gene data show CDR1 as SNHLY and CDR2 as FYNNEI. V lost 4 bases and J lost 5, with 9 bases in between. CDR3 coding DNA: TGTGCCAGCAGTGTGGACACCTATCAGCCCCAGCATTTT. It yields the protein CASSVDTYQPQHF.

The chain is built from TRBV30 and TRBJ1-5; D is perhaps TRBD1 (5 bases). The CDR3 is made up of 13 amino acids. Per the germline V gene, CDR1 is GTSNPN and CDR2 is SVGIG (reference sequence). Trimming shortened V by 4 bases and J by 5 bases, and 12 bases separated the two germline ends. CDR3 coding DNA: TGTGCCTGGAAAGGGTCAGGGTATCAGCCCCAGCATTTT. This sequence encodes CAWKGSGYQPQHF.

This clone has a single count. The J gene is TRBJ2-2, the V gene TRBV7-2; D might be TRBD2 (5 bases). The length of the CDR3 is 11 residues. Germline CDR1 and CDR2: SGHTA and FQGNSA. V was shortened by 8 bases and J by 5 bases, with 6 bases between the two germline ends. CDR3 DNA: TGTGCCAGCGAGGGTACCGGGGAGCTGTTTTTT. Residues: CASEGTGELFF.

CDR3 DNA: TGTGCCAGCAGCTCCTTGGCGGGGGCGAACACCGGGGAGCTGTTTTTT. Translation gives CASSSLAGANTGELFF. This chain connects TRBV5-5 to TRBJ2-2, with 7 bases matching TRBD2. Looked up from germline, CDR1 is SGHKS and CDR2 is YYEKEE (reference sequence). The V segment lost 3 bases and the J segment 0 bases; nucleotides outside the gene matches: 5. The CDR3 runs 16 residues.

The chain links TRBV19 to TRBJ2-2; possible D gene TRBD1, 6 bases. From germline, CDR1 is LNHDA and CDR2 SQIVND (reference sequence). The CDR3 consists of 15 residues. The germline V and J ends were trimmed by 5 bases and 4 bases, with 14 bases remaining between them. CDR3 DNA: TGTGCCAGTAGTGAACAGGGCGTGGGCACCGGGGAGCTGTTTTTT. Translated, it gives CASSEQGVGTGELFF.

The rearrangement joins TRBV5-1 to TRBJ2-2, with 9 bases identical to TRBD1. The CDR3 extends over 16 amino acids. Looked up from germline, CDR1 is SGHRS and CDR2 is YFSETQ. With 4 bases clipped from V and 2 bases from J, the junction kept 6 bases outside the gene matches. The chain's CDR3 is CASSIRGQGNTGELFF. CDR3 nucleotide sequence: TGCGCCAGCAGCATAAGGGGACAGGGTAACACCGGGGAGCTGTTTTTT.

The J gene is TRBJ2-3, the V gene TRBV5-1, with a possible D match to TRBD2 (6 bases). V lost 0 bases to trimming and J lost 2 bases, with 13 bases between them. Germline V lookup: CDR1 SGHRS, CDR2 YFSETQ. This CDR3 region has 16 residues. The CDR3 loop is CASSLGTGLNTDTQYF. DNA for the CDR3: TGCGCCAGCAGCTTGGGAACGGGACTGAACACAGATACGCAGTATTTT.

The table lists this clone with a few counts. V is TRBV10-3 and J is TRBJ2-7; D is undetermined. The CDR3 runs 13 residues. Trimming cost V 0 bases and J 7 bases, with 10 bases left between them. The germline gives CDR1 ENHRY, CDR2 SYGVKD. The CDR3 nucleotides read TGTGCCATCAGTGAGTCGTATACTTCTGAGCAGTACTTC. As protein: CAISESYTSEQYF.

The CDR3, as DNA: TGTGCCAGCAGCTTAGTAGGTACTAGCGGGGTCTACGAGCAGTACTTC. It yields the protein CASSLVGTSGVYEQYF. This chain connects TRBV7-8 to TRBJ2-7; 10 nucleotides align to TRBD2. This CDR3 has 16 residues. Germline loops: CDR1 SGHVS, CDR2 FQNEAQ. Losses at the gene ends were 1 base for V and 3 bases for J; bases not matched to a gene: 6. Complete variable domain (other parts from reference TRBV7-8 and TRBJ2-7): GAGVSQSPRYKVAKRGQDVALRCDPISGHVSLFWYQQALGQGPEFLTYFQNEAQLDKSGLPSDRFFAERPEGSVSTLKIQRTQQEDSAVYLCASSLVGTSGVYEQYFGPGTRLTVT.

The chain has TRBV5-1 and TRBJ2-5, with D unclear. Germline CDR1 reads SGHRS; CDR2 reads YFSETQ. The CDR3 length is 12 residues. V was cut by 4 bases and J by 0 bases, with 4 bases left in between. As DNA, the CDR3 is TGCGCCAGCAGCCCATACCAAGAGACCCAGTACTTC. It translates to CASSPYQETQYF. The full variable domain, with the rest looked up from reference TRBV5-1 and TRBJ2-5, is KAGVTQTPRYLIKTRGQQVTLSCSPISGHRSVSWYQQTPGQGLQFLFEYFSETQRNKGNFPGRFSGRQFSNSRSEMNVSTLELGDSALYLCASSPYQETQYFGPGTRLLVL.

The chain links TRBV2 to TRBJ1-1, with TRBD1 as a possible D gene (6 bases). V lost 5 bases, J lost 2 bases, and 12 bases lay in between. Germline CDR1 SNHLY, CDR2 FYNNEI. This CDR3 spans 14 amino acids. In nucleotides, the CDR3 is TGTGCCAGCAGTAGACAGGTTATTAACACTGAAGCTTTCTTT. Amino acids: CASSRQVINTEAFF.

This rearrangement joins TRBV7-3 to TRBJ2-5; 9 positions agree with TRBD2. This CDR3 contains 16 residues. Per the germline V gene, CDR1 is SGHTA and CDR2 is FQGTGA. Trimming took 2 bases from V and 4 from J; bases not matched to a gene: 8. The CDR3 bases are TGTGCCAGCAGCTTAGCGGGGGGGACGACCGGAGAGACCCAGTACTTC. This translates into CASSLAGGTTGETQYF.

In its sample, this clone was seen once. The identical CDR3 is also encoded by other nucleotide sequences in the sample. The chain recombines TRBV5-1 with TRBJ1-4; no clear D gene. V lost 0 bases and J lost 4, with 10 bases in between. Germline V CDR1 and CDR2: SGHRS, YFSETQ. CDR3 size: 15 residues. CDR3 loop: CASSLAAGSNEKLFF. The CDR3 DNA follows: TGCGCCAGCAGCTTGGCGGCAGGTAGTAATGAAAAACTGTTTTTT.

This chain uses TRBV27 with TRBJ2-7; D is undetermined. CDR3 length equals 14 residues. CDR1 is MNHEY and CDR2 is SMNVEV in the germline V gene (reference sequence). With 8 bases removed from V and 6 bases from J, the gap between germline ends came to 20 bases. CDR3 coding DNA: TGTGCCAGCTTAGGCCGACCCAACTCGGGCGAGCAGTACTTC. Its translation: CASLGRPNSGEQYF.

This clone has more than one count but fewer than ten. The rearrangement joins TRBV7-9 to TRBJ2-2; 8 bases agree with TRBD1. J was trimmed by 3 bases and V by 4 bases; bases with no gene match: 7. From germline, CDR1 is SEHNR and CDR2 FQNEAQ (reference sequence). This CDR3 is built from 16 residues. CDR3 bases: TGTGCCAGCAGCTCACCCGGGACAGGAGACACCGGGGAGCTGTTTTTT. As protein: CASSSPGTGDTGELFF.

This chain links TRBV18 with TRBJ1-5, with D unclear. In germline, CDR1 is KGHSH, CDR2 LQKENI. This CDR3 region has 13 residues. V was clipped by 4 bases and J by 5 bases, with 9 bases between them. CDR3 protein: CASSRGRDQPQHF. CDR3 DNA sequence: TGTGCCAGCTCACGAGGGCGAGATCAGCCCCAGCATTTT.

CDR3 residues: CASSSSTNEKLFF. The CDR3 DNA is TGTGCCAGCAGTTCTTCAACTAATGAAAAACTGTTTTTT. The chain has TRBV28 and TRBJ1-4; D is uncertain. The CDR3 consists of 13 residues. The V end lost 4 bases, the J end lost 0 bases, and 3 bases lay between the germline ends. In germline, CDR1 is MDHEN, CDR2 SYDVKM.

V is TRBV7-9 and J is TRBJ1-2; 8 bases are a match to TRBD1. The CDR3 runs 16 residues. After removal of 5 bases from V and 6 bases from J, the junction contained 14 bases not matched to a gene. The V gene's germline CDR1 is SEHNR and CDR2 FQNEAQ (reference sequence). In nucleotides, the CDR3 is TGTGCCAGCAGCCCCGAGTCGGGGACAGGAGATCATGGCTACACCTTC. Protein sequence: CASSPESGTGDHGYTF.

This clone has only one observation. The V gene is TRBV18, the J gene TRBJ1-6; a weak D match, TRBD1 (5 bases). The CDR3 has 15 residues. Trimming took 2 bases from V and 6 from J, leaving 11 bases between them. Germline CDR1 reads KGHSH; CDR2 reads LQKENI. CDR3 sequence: CASSPATGSNSPLHF. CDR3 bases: TGTGCCAGCTCACCAGCTACAGGTAGTAATTCACCCCTCCACTTT. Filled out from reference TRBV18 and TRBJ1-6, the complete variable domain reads NAGVMQNPRHLVRRRGQEARLRCSPMKGHSHVYWYRQLPEEGLKFMVYLQKENIIDESGMPKERFSAEFPKEGPSILRIQQVVRGDSAAYFCASSPATGSNSPLHFGNGTRLTVT.

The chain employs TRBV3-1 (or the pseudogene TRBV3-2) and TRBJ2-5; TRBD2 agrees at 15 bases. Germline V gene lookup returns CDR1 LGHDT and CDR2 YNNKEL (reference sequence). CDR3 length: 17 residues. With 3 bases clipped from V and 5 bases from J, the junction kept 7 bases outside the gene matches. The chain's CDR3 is CASSQAGLAGGWETQYF. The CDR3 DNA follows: TGTGCCAGCAGCCAGGCGGGACTAGCGGGGGGCTGGGAGACCCAGTACTTC.

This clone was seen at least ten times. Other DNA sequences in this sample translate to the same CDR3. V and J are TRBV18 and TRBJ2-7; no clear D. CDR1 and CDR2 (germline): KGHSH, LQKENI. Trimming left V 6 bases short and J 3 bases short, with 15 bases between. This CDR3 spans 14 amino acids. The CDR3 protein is CASSPGLVNYEQYF. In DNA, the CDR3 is TGTGCCAGCTCGCCAGGCCTGGTAAACTACGAGCAGTACTTC.